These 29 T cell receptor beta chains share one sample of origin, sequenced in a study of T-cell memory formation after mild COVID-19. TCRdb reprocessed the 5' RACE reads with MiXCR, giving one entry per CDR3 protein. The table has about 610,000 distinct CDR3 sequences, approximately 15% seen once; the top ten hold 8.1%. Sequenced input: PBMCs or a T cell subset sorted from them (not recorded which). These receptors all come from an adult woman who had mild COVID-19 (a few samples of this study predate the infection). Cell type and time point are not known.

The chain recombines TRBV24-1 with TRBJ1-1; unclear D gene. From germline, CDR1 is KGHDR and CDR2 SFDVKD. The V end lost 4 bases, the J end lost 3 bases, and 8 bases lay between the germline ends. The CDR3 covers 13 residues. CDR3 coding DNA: TGTGCCACCAGTGACCCCAAATACACTGAAGCTTTCTTT. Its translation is CATSDPKYTEAFF.

In DNA form, the CDR3 reads TGTGCCAGCAGCCGGCCGGCTGGGGAGCTGTTTTTT. This sequence encodes CASSRPAGELFF. The chain carries TRBV7-2 and TRBJ2-2; no clear D. The ends were cut back, 5 bases at V and 8 bases at J, with 9 bases in the middle. Germline V CDR1 and CDR2: SGHTA, FQGNSA. This CDR3 region has 12 residues.

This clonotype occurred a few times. In DNA, the CDR3 is TGTGCCAGCTCACCACTCCCTCGAGGGGATTCACCCCTCCACTTT. This encodes CASSPLPRGDSPLHF. This chain joins TRBV18 and TRBJ1-6; maybe TRBD1 (5 bases). Germline V lookup: CDR1 KGHSH, CDR2 LQKENI. With 1 base removed from V and 8 bases from J, the gap between germline ends came to 12 bases. The CDR3 totals 15 residues.

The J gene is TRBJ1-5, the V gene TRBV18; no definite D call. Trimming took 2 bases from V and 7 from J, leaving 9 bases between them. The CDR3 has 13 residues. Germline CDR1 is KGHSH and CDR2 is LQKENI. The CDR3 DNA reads TGTGCCAGCTCACCAGGGAGCGAGCAGCCCCAGCATTTT. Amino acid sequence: CASSPGSEQPQHF. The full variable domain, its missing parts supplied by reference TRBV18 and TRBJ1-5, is NAGVMQNPRHLVRRRGQEARLRCSPMKGHSHVYWYRQLPEEGLKFMVYLQKENIIDESGMPKERFSAEFPKEGPSILRIQQVVRGDSAAYFCASSPGSEQPQHFGDGTRLSIL.

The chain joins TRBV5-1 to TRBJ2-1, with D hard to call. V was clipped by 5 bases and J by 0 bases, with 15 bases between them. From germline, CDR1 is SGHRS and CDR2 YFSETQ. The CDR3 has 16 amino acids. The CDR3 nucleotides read TGCGCCAGCAGTCTGTCGTCCACGACCTCCTACAATGAGCAGTTCTTC. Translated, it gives CASSLSSTTSYNEQFF. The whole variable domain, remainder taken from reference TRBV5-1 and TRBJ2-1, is KAGVTQTPRYLIKTRGQQVTLSCSPISGHRSVSWYQQTPGQGLQFLFEYFSETQRNKGNFPGRFSGRQFSNSRSEMNVSTLELGDSALYLCASSLSSTTSYNEQFFGPGTRLTVL.

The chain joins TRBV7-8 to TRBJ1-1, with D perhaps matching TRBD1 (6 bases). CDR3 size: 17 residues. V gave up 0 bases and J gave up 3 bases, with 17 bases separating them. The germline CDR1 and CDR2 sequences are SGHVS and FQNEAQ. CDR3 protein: CASSLARGFLRDTEAFF. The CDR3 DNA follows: TGTGCCAGCAGCTTAGCCAGGGGCTTCTTAAGGGACACTGAAGCTTTCTTT.

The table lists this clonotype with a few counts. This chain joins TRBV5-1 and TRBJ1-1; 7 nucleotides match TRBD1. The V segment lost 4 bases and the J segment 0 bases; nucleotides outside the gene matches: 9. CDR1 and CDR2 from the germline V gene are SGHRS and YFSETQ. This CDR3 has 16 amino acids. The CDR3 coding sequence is TGCGCCAGCAGCCCTGGACAGGCTACGTTGAACACTGAAGCTTTCTTT. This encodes CASSPGQATLNTEAFF.

CDR3 sequence reads: CASSPGTGGPYEQYF. Written as DNA, the CDR3 is TGTGCCAGCAGCCCCGGGACAGGGGGCCCCTACGAGCAGTACTTC. The rearrangement uses TRBV7-9 and TRBJ2-7, with TRBD1 matching over 12 bases. CDR3 length: 15 residues. V lost 5 bases to trimming and J lost 2 bases; unmatched junction nucleotides: 4. Germline assignment: CDR1 SEHNR and CDR2 FQNEAQ (reference sequence). The complete variable domain, with remaining parts taken from reference TRBV7-9 and TRBJ2-7, reads DTGVSQNPRHKITKRGQNVTFRCDPISEHNRLYWYRQTLGQGPEFLTYFQNEAQLEKSRLLSDRFSAERPKGSFSTLEIQRTEQGDSAMYLCASSPGTGGPYEQYFGPGTRLTVT.

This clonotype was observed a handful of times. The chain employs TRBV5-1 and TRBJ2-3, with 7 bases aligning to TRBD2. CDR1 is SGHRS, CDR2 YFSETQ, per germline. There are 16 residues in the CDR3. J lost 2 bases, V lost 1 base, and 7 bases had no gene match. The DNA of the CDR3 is TGCGCCAGCAGCTTGTTTGCTAGCGGAAACACAGATACGCAGTATTTT. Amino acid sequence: CASSLFASGNTDTQYF.

The CDR3 DNA is TGTGCCAGCAGCTTGGCACAAGGCTCCCCCTACGAGCAGTACTTC. Translation gives CASSLAQGSPYEQYF. The rearrangement uses TRBV5-6 and TRBJ2-7; D is uncertain. The CDR3 loop spans 15 amino acids. Germline lookup yields CDR1 SGHDT and CDR2 YYEEEE. Trimming removed 0 bases from V and 2 bases from J, with 12 bases in between.

The CDR3 reads CASSVGGVAGYTF. The CDR3 DNA reads as TGTGCCAGCAGCGTAGGGGGGGTGGCTGGCTACACCTTC. The gene calls are TRBV9 and TRBJ1-2; a possible D gene is TRBD1 (5 bases). The V gene lost 0 bases and the J gene lost 7 bases, with 10 bases spanning the gap. This CDR3 spans 13 amino acids. CDR1 and CDR2 from the germline V gene are SGDLS and YYNGEE.

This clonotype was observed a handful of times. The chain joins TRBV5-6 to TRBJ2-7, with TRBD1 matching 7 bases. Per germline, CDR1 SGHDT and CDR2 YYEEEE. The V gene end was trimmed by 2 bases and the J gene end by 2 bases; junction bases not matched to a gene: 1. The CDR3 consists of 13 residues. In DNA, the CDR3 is TGTGCCAGCAGCTTCGACAGGGCCTACGAGCAGTACTTC. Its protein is CASSFDRAYEQYF.

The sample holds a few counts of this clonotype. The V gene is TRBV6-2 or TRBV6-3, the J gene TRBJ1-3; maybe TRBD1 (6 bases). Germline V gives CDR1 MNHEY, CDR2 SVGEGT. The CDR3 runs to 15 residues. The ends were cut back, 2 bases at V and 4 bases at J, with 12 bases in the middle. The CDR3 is CASSYPGTTGNTIYF. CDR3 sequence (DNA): TGTGCCAGCAGTTACCCCGGGACAACCGGAAACACCATATATTTT.

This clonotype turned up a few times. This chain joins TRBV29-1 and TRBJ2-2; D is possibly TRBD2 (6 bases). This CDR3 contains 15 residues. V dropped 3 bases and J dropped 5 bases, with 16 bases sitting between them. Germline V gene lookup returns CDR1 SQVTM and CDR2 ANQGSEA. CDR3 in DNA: TGCAGCGTTGATCTGGGGGGACGGGGGACCGGGGAGCTGTTTTTT. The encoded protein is CSVDLGGRGTGELFF.

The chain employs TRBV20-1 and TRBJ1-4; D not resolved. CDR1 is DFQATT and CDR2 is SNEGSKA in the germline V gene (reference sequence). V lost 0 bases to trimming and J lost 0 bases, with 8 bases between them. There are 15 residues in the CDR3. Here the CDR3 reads CSARDYSSTNEKLFF. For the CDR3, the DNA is TGCAGTGCTAGAGATTATAGCTCAACTAATGAAAAACTGTTTTTT.

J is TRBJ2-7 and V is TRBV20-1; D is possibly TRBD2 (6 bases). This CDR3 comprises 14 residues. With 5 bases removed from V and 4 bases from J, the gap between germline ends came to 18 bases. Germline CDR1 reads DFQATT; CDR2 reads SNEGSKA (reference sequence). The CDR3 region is CSAFMRGVGYEQYF. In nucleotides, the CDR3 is TGCAGTGCTTTTATGCGGGGTGTCGGGTACGAGCAGTACTTC.

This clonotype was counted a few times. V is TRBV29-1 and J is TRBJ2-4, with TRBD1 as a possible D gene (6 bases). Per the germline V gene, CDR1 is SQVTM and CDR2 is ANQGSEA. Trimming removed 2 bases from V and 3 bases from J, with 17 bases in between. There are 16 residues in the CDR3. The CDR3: CSVELTQGKGKNIQYF. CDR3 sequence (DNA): TGCAGCGTTGAATTGACTCAGGGGAAAGGCAAAAACATTCAGTACTTC.

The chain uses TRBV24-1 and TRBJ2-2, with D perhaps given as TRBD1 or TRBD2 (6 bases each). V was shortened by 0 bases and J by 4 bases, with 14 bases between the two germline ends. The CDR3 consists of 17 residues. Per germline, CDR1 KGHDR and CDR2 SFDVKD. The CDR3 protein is CATSDLPRGVATGELFF. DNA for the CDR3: TGTGCCACCAGTGATTTGCCGAGGGGGGTCGCCACCGGGGAGCTGTTTTTT.

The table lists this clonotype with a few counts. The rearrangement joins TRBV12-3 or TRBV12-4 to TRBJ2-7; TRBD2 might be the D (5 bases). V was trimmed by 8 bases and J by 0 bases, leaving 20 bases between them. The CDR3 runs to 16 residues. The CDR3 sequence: CASQLTGIVSSYEQYF. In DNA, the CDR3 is TGTGCCAGCCAACTAACCGGGATAGTGAGCTCCTACGAGCAGTACTTC.

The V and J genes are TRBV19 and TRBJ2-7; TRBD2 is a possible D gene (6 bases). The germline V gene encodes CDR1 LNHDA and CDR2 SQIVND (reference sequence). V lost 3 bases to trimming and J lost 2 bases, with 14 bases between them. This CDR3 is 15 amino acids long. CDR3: CASSIQISGTYEQYF. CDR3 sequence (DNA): TGTGCCAGTAGTATCCAGATTAGCGGAACCTACGAGCAGTACTTC.

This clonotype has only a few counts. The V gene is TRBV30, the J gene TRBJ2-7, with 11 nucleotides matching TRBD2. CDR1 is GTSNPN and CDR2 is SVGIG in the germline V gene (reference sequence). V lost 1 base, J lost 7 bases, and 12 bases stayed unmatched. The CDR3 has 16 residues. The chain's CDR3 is CAWSDSGTSGLLEQYF. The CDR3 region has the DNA TGTGCCTGGAGTGACTCCGGGACTAGCGGCCTTTTGGAGCAGTACTTC.

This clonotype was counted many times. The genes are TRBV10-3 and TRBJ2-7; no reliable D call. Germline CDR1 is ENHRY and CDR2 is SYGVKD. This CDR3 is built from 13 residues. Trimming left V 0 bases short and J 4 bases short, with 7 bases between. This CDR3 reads CAISESGWYEQYF. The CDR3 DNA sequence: TGTGCCATCAGTGAGTCGGGCTGGTACGAGCAGTACTTC.

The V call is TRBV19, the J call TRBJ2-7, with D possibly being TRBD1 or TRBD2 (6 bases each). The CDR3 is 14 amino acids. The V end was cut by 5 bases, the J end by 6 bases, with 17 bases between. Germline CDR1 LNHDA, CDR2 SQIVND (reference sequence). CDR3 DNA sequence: TGTGCCAGTAGTGCGGGGCAGGGGTCCGGCGAGCAGTACTTC. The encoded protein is CASSAGQGSGEQYF.

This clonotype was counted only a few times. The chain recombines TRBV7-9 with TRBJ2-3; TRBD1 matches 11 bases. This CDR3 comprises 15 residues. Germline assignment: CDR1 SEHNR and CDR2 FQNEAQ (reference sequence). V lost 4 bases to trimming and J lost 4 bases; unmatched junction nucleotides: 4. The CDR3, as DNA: TGTGCCAGCAGCTCGCCGGGACAGGGGGCAGATACGCAGTATTTT. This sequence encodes CASSSPGQGADTQYF.

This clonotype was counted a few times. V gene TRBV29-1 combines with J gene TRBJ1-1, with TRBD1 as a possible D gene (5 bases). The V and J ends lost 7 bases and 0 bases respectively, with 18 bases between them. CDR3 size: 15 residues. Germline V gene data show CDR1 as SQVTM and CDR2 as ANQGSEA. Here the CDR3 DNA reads TGCAGCGCTAGGACTCGGGGGTTTATGAACACTGAAGCTTTCTTT. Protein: CSARTRGFMNTEAFF.

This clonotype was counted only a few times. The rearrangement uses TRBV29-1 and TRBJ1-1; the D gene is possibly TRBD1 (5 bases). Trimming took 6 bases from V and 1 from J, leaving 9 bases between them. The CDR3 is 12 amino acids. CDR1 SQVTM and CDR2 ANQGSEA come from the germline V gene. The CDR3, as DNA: TGCAGCGTCGTACAGGAGAACACTGAAGCTTTCTTT. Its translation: CSVVQENTEAFF.

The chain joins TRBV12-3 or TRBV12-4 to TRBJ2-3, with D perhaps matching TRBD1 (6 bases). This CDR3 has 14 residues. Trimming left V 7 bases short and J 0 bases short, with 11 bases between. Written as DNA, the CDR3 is TGTGCCAGCAAAGGGGGTATGAGCACAGATACGCAGTATTTT. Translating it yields CASKGGMSTDTQYF.

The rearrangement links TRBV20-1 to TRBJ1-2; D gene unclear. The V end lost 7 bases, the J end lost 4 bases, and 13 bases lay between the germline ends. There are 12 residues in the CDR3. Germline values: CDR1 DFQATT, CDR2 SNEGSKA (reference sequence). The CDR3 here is CSVAPPSYGYTF. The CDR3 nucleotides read TGCAGTGTAGCGCCCCCCAGCTATGGCTACACCTTC.

CDR3: CASRSGQNYEQYF. In DNA form, the CDR3 reads TGTGCCAGCAGGAGCGGACAGAACTACGAGCAGTACTTC. The chain links TRBV25-1 to TRBJ2-7; possible D gene TRBD1, 6 bases. The V end was cut by 6 bases, the J end by 3 bases, with 12 bases between. The germline gives CDR1 MGHDK, CDR2 SYGVNS. The CDR3 is 13 residues long.